Listed below are T cell receptor beta chains from one sample, sequenced in a study of CD8+ T cells in alopecia areata. TCRdb's copy holds only in-frame clones and misses some; the assay was immunoSEQ multiplex PCR. Of 130,000 or so clones listed, around 60% are singletons. The sequencing used CD4+ T cells sorted from blood, collected at week 4, from a patient treated with tofacitinib. The receptors were sampled from a human donor with alopecia areata. CDR3s include the opening cysteine and the closing phenylalanine or tryptophan. Each record gives: V gene, D gene, J gene, clone size, CDR3 protein, CDR3 DNA. D genes are given only for firm matches. Where a row states a size, it is once, few, many or the class of an expanded clone; other rows omit it.

V: TRBV6-5; D: TRBD1; J: TRBJ1-6; size: -; CDR3: CASTRDREGDSPLHF; DNA: TGTGCCAGCACCCGGGACAGGGAAGGGGATTCACCCCTCCACTTT
V: TRBV6-5; D: -; J: TRBJ1-2; size: -; CDR3: CASSRGTYGYTF; DNA: TGTGCCAGCAGTCGGGGGACCTATGGCTACACCTTC
V: TRBV27; D: -; J: TRBJ2-1; size: few; CDR3: CASSFSRDPPRQFF; DNA: TGTGCCAGCAGTTTTTCCCGGGACCCCCCACGGCAGTTCTTC
V: TRBV5-4; D: -; J: TRBJ2-7; size: -; CDR3: CASSARVEAYEQYF; DNA: TGTGCCAGCTCGGCAAGGGTGGAAGCCTACGAGCAGTACTTC
V: TRBV29-1; D: TRBD2; J: TRBJ2-1; size: -; CDR3: CSVEVAGAVFF; DNA: TGCAGCGTTGAGGTAGCGGGGGCGGTGTTCTTC
V: TRBV11-2; D: -; J: TRBJ1-3; size: -; CDR3: CASSLQGGTGNTIYF; DNA: TGTGCCAGCAGCCTACAGGGAGGAACTGGAAACACCATATATTTT
V: TRBV29-1; D: TRBD1; J: TRBJ1-5; size: -; CDR3: CSVAGGAYQPQHF; DNA: TGCAGCGTTGCAGGGGGCGCGTATCAGCCCCAGCATTTT
V: TRBV5-6; D: -; J: TRBJ1-2; size: -; CDR3: CASSFPPGHSYGYTF; DNA: TGTGCCAGCAGCTTCCCACCGGGACATAGCTATGGCTACACCTTC
V: TRBV2; D: -; J: TRBJ2-3; size: few; CDR3: CASSESLTGKQYF; DNA: TGTGCCAGCAGTGAATCTTTGACGGGAAAGCAGTATTTT
V: TRBV29-1; D: -; J: TRBJ2-7; size: -; CDR3: CSVVIGGHEYEQYF; DNA: TGCAGCGTTGTCATTGGGGGCCATGAGTACGAGCAGTACTTC
V: TRBV9; D: TRBD1; J: TRBJ2-5; size: -; CDR3: CASSGAGQGETQYF; DNA: TGTGCCAGCAGCGGCGCGGGACAGGGAGAGACCCAGTACTTC
V: TRBV6-5; D: -; J: TRBJ1-2; size: -; CDR3: CASTAGKGYRGYTF; DNA: TGTGCCAGCACCGCAGGGAAGGGGTATCGAGGCTACACCTTC
V: TRBV4-1; D: -; J: TRBJ1-5; size: few; CDR3: CASSLRREGDQPQHF; DNA: TGCGCCAGCAGCCTACGAAGGGAGGGGGATCAGCCCCAGCATTTT
V: TRBV5-4; D: TRBD1; J: TRBJ2-7; size: few; CDR3: CASSLRTGTYEQYF; DNA: TGTGCCAGCAGCCTTCGGACAGGGACCTACGAGCAGTACTTC
V: TRBV30; D: TRBD1; J: TRBJ1-5; size: -; CDR3: CAWSRQGLSNQPQHF; DNA: TGTGCCTGGAGCCGACAGGGGCTCAGCAATCAGCCCCAGCATTTT
V: TRBV20-1; D: -; J: TRBJ2-5; size: -; CDR3: CSARLGETQYF; DNA: TGCAGTGCTCGACTAGGAGAGACCCAGTACTTC
V: TRBV7-9; D: -; J: TRBJ1-2; size: -; CDR3: CASSPDRIYGYTF; DNA: TGTGCCAGCAGTCCAGACAGGATCTATGGCTACACCTTC
V: TRBV29-1; D: -; J: TRBJ1-1; size: -; CDR3: CSVERQGKAFF; DNA: TGCAGCGTTGAAAGGCAGGGTAAAGCTTTCTTT
V: TRBV29-1; D: TRBD2; J: TRBJ2-7; size: -; CDR3: CSVEAGGGAYEQYF; DNA: TGCAGCGTTGAAGCGGGAGGGGGAGCCTACGAGCAGTACTTC
V: TRBV13; D: TRBD1; J: TRBJ2-3; size: -; CDR3: CASSRQGLADTQYF; DNA: TGTGCCAGCAGCAGACAGGGCTTGGCAGATACGCAGTATTTT
V: TRBV4-1; D: -; J: TRBJ2-7; size: -; CDR3: CASSRLRDLSYEQYF; DNA: TGCGCCAGCAGCCGCCTACGGGATCTCTCCTACGAGCAGTACTTC
V: TRBV10-3; D: -; J: TRBJ2-5; size: -; CDR3: CAISEGYQETQYF; DNA: TGTGCCATCAGTGAGGGCTACCAAGAGACCCAGTACTTC
V: TRBV10-3; D: TRBD1; J: TRBJ2-5; size: few; CDR3: CAITRDSLQETQYF; DNA: TGTGCCATCACCCGGGACAGCCTACAAGAGACCCAGTACTTC
V: TRBV7-2; D: -; J: TRBJ2-1; size: -; CDR3: CASSLVAEMYNEQFF; DNA: TGTGCCAGCAGCTTAGTTGCGGAAATGTACAATGAGCAGTTCTTC
V: TRBV29-1; D: -; J: TRBJ1-3; size: few; CDR3: CSATGDTGGNTIYF; DNA: TGCAGCGCGACAGGTGATACGGGTGGAAACACCATATATTTT
V: TRBV29-1; D: -; J: TRBJ2-3; size: few; CDR3: CSVAWGRLTDTQYF; DNA: TGCAGCGTTGCTTGGGGGCGATTAACAGATACGCAGTATTTT
V: TRBV7-7; D: -; J: TRBJ2-7; size: -; CDR3: CASSQTSGYEQYF; DNA: TGTGCCAGCAGCCAAACGTCCGGTTACGAGCAGTACTTC
V: TRBV7-2; D: TRBD2; J: TRBJ2-1; size: -; CDR3: CASSSLAGETEQFF; DNA: TGTGCCAGCAGCTCACTAGCGGGAGAAACTGAGCAGTTCTTC
V: TRBV7-2; D: -; J: TRBJ1-1; size: -; CDR3: CASSRGPGEGTEAFF; DNA: TGTGCCAGCAGCCGGGGACCAGGGGAGGGGACTGAAGCTTTCTTT
V: TRBV4-3; D: -; J: TRBJ1-2; size: -; CDR3: CASSQAINYGYTF; DNA: TGCGCCAGCAGCCAAGCCATCAACTATGGCTACACCTTC
V: TRBV7-2; D: -; J: TRBJ1-3; size: -; CDR3: CASSLGRGWLAGNTIYF; DNA: TGTGCCAGCAGCTTAGGCAGGGGCTGGTTGGCCGGAAACACCATATATTTT
V: TRBV5-1; D: -; J: TRBJ2-1; size: -; CDR3: CASSSLTSLNEQFF; DNA: TGCGCCAGCAGCTCGTTGACTAGTTTGAATGAGCAGTTCTTC
V: TRBV2; D: -; J: TRBJ1-4; size: few; CDR3: CASNLAGEKLFF; DNA: TGTGCCAGCAACCTGGCCGGAGAAAAACTGTTTTTT
V: TRBV30; D: TRBD1; J: TRBJ2-3; size: few; CDR3: CAWSEPWTGNSDTQYF; DNA: TGTGCCTGGAGTGAGCCCTGGACAGGGAATTCAGATACGCAGTATTTT
V: TRBV5-1; D: TRBD1; J: TRBJ1-2; size: -; CDR3: CASSLGGGNGYTF; DNA: TGCGCCAGCAGCTTAGGGGGCGGTAATGGCTACACCTTC